This entry concerns a single T cell receptor beta chain. Its target is unknown. The sample belongs to a study of CD8 T cell repertoires and HIV-1 epitope variants. Overall study context: Controls were a CMV, EBV and flu pool, Ebola AY9, and no peptide. Autologous T cell-negative cells served as antigen-presenting cells in equal numbers. 1M T cells were kept uncultured as a baseline.

Assay used: immunoSEQ multiplex PCR; TCRdb lists only in-frame clones, some missing. The table lists thousands of clones, roughly 70% of them singletons, with around two fifths in the top ten. From germline, CDR1 is LGHNA and CDR2 YNFKEQ. Trimming cost V 0 bases and J 5 bases, with 7 bases left between them. The CDR3 runs 13 residues. The TCR was taken from a male donor with HIV. The chain carries TRBV4-2 and TRBJ1-2; no clear D. Sequenced input: cultured CD8+ T cells derived from PBMCs. The CDR3 nucleotides read TGTGCCAGCAGCCAAGATAGCAGTTATGGCTACACCTTC. Its translation: CASSQDSSYGYTF.